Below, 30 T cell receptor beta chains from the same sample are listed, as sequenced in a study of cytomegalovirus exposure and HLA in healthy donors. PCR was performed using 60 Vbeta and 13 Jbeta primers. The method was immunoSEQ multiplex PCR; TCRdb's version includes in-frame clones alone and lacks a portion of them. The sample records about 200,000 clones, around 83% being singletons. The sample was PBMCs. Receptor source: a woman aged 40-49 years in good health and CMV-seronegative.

The CDR3 protein is CASSLSGGRAGGGELFF. CDR3 DNA sequence: TGTGCCAGCAGCTTAAGCGGCGGGAGGGCTGGTGGCGGGGAGCTGTTTTTT. The rearrangement uses TRBV7-3 and TRBJ2-2, with TRBD2 identical over 9 bases. CDR1 and CDR2 from the germline V gene are SGHTA and FQGTGA. The CDR3 has 17 amino acids. V shed 1 base and J 7 bases; nucleotides not matched to a gene: 10.

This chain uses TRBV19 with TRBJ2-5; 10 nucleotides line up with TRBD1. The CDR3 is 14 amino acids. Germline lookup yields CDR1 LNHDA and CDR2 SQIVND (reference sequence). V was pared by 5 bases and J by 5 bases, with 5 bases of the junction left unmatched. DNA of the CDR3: TGTGCCAGTAGTCCGGGACAGGGGAGGGAGACCCAGTACTTC. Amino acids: CASSPGQGRETQYF.

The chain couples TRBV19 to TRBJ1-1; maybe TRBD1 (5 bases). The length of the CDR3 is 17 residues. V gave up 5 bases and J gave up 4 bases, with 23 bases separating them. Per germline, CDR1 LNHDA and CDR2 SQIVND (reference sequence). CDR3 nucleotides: TGTGCCAGTAGTGTCGGTCCCCCAGGGCGCTCGGGCACTGAAGCTTTCTTT. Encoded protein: CASSVGPPGRSGTEAFF.

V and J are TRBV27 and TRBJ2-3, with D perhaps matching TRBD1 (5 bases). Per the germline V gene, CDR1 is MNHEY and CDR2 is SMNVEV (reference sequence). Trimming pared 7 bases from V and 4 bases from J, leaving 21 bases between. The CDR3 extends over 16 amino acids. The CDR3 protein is CASTRHGRVSPDTQYF. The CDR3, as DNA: TGTGCCAGCACCCGCCACGGCAGGGTTAGTCCAGATACGCAGTATTTT.

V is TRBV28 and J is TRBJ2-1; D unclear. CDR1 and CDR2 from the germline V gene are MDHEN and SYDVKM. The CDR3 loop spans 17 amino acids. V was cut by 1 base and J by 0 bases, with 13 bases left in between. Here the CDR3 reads CASSLFLERSSYNEQFF. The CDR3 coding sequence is TGTGCCAGCAGTTTATTCCTGGAGAGGAGCTCCTACAATGAGCAGTTCTTC.

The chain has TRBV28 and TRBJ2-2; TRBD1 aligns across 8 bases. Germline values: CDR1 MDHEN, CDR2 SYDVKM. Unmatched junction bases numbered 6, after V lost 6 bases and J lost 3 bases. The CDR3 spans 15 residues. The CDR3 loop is CASRSGGADTGELFF. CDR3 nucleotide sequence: TGTGCCAGCAGGTCAGGGGGCGCGGACACCGGGGAGCTGTTTTTT.

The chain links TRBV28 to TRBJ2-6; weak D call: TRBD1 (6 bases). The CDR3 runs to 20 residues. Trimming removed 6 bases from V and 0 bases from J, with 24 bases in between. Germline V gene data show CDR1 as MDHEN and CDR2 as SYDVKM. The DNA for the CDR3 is TGTGCCAGCAGCCCGTCCGGTGGGGGCCTAGGAGACTCTGGGGCCAACGTCCTGACTTTC. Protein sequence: CASSPSGGGLGDSGANVLTF.

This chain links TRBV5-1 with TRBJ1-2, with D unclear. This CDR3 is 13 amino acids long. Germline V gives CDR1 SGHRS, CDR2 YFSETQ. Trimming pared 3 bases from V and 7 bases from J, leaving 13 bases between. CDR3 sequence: CASSSLGVSGYTF. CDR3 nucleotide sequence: TGCGCCAGCAGCTCGCTAGGTGTTAGTGGCTACACCTTC.

CDR3 sequence reads: CASSLLTHLNTEAFF. The CDR3 DNA follows: TGTGCCAGCAGTCTCCTTACTCATCTGAACACTGAAGCTTTCTTT. The chain carries TRBV27 and TRBJ1-1; the D is unclear. The V gene lost 5 bases and the J gene lost 0 bases, with 13 bases spanning the gap. CDR1 and CDR2 (germline): MNHEY, SMNVEV (reference sequence). The CDR3 is made up of 15 amino acids.

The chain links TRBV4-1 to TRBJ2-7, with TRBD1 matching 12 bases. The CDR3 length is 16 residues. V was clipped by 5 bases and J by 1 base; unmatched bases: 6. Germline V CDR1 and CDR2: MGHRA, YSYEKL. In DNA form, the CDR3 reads TGCGCCAGCAGCACCCGGGACAGGGGGCGATCCTACGAGCAGTACTTC. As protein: CASSTRDRGRSYEQYF.

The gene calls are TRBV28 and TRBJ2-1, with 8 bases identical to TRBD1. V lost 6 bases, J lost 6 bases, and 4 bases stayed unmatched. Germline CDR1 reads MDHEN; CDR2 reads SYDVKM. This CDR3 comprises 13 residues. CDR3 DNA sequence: TGTGCCAGCAGGCGCGGGACAGGCAATGAGCAGTTCTTC. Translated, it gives CASRRGTGNEQFF.

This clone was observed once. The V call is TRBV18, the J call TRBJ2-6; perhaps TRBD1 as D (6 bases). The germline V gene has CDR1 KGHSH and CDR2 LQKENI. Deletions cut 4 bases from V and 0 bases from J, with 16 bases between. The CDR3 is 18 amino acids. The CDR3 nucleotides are TGTGCCAGCTCACTACGGGACACACCCTACTCTGGGGCCAACGTCCTGACTTTC. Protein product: CASSLRDTPYSGANVLTF.

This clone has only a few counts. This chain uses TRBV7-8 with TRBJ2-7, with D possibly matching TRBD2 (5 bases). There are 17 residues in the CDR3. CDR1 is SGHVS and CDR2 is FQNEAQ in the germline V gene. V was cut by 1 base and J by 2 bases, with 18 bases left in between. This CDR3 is CASSLGSGLAVAYEQYF. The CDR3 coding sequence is TGTGCCAGCAGCTTAGGTTCCGGACTGGCCGTCGCCTACGAGCAGTACTTC.

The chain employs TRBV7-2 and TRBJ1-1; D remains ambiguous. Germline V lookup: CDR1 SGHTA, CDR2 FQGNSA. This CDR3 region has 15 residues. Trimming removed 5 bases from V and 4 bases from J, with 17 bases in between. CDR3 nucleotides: TGTGCCAGCAGCCCCTGGGAGGGCTTGGTCACTGAAGCTTTCTTT. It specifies CASSPWEGLVTEAFF.

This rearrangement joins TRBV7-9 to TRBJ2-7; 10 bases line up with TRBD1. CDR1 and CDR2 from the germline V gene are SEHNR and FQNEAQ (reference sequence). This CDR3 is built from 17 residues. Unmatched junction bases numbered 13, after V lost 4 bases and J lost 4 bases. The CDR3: CASSSKRFWDRGYEQYF. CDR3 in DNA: TGTGCCAGCAGCTCGAAGCGGTTTTGGGACAGGGGATACGAGCAGTACTTC. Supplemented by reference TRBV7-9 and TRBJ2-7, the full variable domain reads DTGVSQNPRHKITKRGQNVTFRCDPISEHNRLYWYRQTLGQGPEFLTYFQNEAQLEKSRLLSDRFSAERPKGSFSTLEIQRTEQGDSAMYLCASSSKRFWDRGYEQYFGPGTRLTVT.

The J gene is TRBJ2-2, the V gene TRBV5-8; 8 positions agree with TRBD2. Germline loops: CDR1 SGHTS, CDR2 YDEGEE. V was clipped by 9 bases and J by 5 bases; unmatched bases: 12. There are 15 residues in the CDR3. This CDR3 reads CATGKREGYTGELFF. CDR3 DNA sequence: TGTGCCACCGGAAAACGGGAGGGGTATACCGGGGAGCTGTTTTTT.

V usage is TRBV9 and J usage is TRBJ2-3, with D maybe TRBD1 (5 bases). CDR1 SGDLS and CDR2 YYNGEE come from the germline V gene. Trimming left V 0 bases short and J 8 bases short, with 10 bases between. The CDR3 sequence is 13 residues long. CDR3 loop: CASSVVQGGTQYF. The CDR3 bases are TGTGCCAGCAGCGTAGTTCAGGGCGGTACGCAGTATTTT.

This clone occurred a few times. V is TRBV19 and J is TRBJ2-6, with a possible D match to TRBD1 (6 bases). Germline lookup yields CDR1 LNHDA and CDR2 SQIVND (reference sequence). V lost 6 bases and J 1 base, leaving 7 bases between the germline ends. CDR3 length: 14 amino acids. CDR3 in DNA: TGTGCCAGTAGCGACAGGTCTGGGGCCAACGTCCTGACTTTC. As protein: CASSDRSGANVLTF.

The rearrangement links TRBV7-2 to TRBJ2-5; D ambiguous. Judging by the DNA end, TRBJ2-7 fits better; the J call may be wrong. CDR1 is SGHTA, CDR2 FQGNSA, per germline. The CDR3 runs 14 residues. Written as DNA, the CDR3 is TGTGCCAGCAGCTTATCCCAAAAGTTCTACGAGCAGTACTTC. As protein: CASSLSQKFYEQYF.

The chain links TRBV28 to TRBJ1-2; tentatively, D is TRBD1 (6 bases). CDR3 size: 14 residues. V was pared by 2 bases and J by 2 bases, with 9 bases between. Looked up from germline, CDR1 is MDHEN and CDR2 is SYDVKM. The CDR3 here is CASSLGQINYGYTF. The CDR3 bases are TGTGCCAGCAGTTTAGGACAGATAAACTATGGCTACACCTTC.

CDR3 coding DNA: TGTGCCAGCAGCCCACTAAGCGGGAGCCCCTACAATGAGCAGTTCTTC. Its translation is CASSPLSGSPYNEQFF. The chain is built from TRBV4-2 and TRBJ2-1; 8 nucleotides match TRBD2. Per the germline V gene, CDR1 is LGHNA and CDR2 is YNFKEQ. The V segment lost 4 bases and the J segment 2 bases; nucleotides outside the gene matches: 7. The CDR3 consists of 16 residues.

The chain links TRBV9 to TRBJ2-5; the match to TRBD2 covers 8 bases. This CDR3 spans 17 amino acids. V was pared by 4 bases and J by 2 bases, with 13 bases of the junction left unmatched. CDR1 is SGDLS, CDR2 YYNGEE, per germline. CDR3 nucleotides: TGTGCCAGCAGCTTCCGTCTGACCGCGGGAGGACAAGAGACCCAGTACTTC. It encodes CASSFRLTAGGQETQYF. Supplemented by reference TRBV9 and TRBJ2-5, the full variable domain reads DSGVTQTPKHLITATGQRVTLRCSPRSGDLSVYWYQQSLDQGLQFLIQYYNGEERAKGNILERFSAQQFPDLHSELNLSSLELGDSALYFCASSFRLTAGGQETQYFGPGTRLLVL.

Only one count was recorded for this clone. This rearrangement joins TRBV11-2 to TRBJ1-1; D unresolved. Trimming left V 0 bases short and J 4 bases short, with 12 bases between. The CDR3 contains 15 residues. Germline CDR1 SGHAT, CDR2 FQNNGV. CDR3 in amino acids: CASSLDFAVGTEAFF. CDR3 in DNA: TGTGCCAGCAGCTTAGATTTTGCGGTGGGCACTGAAGCTTTCTTT.

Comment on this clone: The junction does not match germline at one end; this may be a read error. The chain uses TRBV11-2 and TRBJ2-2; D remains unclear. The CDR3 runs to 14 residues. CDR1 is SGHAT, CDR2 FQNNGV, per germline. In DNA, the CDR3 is TGTGTCAGCAGCTCTGCGGCGAGGACCGGGGAGCTGTTTTTT. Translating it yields CVSSSAARTGELFF.

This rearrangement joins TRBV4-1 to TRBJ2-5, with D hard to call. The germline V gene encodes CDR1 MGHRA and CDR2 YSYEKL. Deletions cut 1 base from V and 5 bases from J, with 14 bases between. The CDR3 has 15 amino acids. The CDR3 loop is CASSQVGVSGETQYF. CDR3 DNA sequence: TGCGCCAGCAGCCAAGTTGGAGTATCTGGGGAGACCCAGTACTTC.

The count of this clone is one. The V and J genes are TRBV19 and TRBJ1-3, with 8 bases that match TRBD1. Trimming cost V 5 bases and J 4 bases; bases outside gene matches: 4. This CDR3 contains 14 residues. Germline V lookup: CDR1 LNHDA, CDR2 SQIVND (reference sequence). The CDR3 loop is CASSVTGAGNTIYF. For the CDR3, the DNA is TGTGCCAGTAGTGTGACAGGGGCCGGAAACACCATATATTTT.

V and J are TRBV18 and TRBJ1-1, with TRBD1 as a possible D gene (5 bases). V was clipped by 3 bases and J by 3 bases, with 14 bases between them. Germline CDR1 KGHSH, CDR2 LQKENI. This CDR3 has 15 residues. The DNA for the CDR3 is TGTGCCAGCTCACCCATTCAGGACACATACACTGAAGCTTTCTTT. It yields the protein CASSPIQDTYTEAFF. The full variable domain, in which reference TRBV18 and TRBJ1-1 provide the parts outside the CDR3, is NAGVMQNPRHLVRRRGQEARLRCSPMKGHSHVYWYRQLPEEGLKFMVYLQKENIIDESGMPKERFSAEFPKEGPSILRIQQVVRGDSAAYFCASSPIQDTYTEAFFGQGTRLTVV.

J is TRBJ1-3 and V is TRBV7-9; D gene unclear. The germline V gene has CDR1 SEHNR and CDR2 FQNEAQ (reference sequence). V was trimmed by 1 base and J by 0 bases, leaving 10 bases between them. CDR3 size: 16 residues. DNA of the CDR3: TGTGCCAGCAGCTTAGTCGGCGGTAGCTCTGGAAACACCATATATTTT. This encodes CASSLVGGSSGNTIYF.

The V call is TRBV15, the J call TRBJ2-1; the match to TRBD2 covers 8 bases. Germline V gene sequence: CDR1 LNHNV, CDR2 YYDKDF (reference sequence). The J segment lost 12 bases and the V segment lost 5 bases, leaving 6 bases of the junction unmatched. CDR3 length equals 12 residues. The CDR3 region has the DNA TGTGCCACCAGCGCTCGTCGGGGGGGGCAGTTCTTC. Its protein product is CATSARRGGQFF.

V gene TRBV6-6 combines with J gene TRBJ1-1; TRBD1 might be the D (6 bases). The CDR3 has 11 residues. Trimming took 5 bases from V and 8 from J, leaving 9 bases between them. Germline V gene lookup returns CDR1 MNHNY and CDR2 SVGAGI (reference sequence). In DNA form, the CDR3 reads TGTGCCAGCAGTATCAGGGGAGAAGCTTTCTTT. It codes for CASSIRGEAFF.